Listed below are T cell receptor beta chains from one sample, sequenced in a study of blood T cells in healthy people across ages. TCRdb ran MiXCR on the 5' RACE reads and lists one entry per CDR3 protein. The sample has about 400,000 distinct CDR3 sequences, about 55% seen once. The sample taken for sequencing was blood. These TCRs come from a man in his 60s in good health. CDR3s include the opening cysteine and the closing phenylalanine or tryptophan. Each record gives: clone size, D gene, V gene, J gene, CDR3 protein, CDR3 DNA. D genes are given only for firm matches. Where a row states a size, it is once, few, many or the class of an expanded clone; other rows omit it.

few,-,TRBV7-7,TRBJ2-1,CASSLRRGPYNEQFF,TGTGCTAGCAGCTTAAGGCGGGGCCCCTACAATGAGCAGTTCTTC
-,-,TRBV15,TRBJ2-5,CATSDTTQETQYF,TGTGCCACCTCAGATACCACTCAAGAGACCCAGTACTTC
many,-,TRBV20-1,TRBJ2-1,CSARRVRDSLTYNEQFF,TGCAGTGCTAGACGGGTCCGAGACTCCTTAACCTACAATGAGCAGTTCTTC
few,TRBD2,TRBV6-1,TRBJ2-1,CASSGGASGIEQFF,TGTGCCAGCAGTGGGGGGGCTAGCGGGATTGAGCAGTTCTTC
once,TRBD1,TRBV6-1,TRBJ2-7,CASSVSSGQGAYEQYF,TGTGCCAGCAGTGTGTCTTCGGGACAGGGTGCCTACGAGCAGTACTTC
-,TRBD1,TRBV11-2,TRBJ2-5,CASSLVGGALQETQYF,TGTGCCAGCAGCTTAGTAGGGGGCGCTTTACAAGAGACCCAGTACTTC
-,-,TRBV7-2,TRBJ1-5,CASSPQTGNQPQHF,TGTGCCAGCAGCCCTCAAACAGGGAATCAGCCCCAGCATTTT
few,TRBD1,TRBV12-3/TRBV12-4,TRBJ2-1,CASSGQGSNEQFF,TGTGCCAGCAGCGGACAGGGATCCAATGAGCAGTTCTTC
few,TRBD2,TRBV27,TRBJ2-7,CASSPYGWGGEQYF,TGTGCCAGCAGTCCCTACGGGTGGGGGGGCGAGCAGTACTTC
-,-,TRBV20-1,TRBJ2-3,CSASQGLSDTQYF,TGCAGTGCTAGTCAGGGACTTTCAGATACGCAGTATTTT
-,-,TRBV10-1,TRBJ2-1,CASSPNTGEQFF,TGCGCCAGCAGTCCCAACACCGGAGAGCAGTTCTTC
-,TRBD2,TRBV29-1,TRBJ2-1,CSGEPGLGGEQFF,TGCAGCGGAGAGCCGGGACTAGGCGGCGAGCAGTTCTTC
-,-,TRBV20-1,TRBJ2-5,CSAWTGRVGETQYF,TGCAGTGCATGGACAGGGAGGGTCGGGGAGACCCAGTACTTC
few,TRBD1,TRBV28,TRBJ1-1,CASSLRTGGTEAFF,TGTGCCAGCAGTTTACGGACAGGGGGCACTGAAGCTTTCTTT
once,-,TRBV12-3/TRBV12-4,TRBJ2-5,CASSPQAETQYF,TGTGCCAGCAGTCCCCAGGCGGAGACCCAGTACTTC